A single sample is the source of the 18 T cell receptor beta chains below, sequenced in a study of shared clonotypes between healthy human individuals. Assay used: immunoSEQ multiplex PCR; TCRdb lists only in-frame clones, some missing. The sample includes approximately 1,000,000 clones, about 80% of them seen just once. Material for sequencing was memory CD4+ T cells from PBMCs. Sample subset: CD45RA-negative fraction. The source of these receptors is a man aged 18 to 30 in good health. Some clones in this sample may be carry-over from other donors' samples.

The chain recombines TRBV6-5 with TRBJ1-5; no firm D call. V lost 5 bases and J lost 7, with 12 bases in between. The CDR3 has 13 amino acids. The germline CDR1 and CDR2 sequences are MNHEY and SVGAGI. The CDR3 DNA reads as TGTGCCAGCAGTGAAGAGAGTAAGCAGCCCCAGCATTTT. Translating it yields CASSEESKQPQHF.

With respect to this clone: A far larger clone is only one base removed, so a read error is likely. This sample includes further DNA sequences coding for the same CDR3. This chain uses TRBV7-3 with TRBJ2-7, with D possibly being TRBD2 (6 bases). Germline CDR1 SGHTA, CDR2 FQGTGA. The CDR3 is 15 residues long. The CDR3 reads CASSSQGGEAYEQYF. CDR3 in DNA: TGTGCTAGCAGCTCTCAAGGCGGGGAAGCCTACGAGCAGTACTTC. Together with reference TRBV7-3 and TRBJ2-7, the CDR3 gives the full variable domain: GAGVSQTPSNKVTEKGKYVELRCDPISGHTALYWYRQSLGQGPEFLIYFQGTGAADDSGLPNDRFFAVRPEGSVSTLKIQRTERGDSAVYLCASSSQGGEAYEQYFGPGTRLTVT.

CDR3 residues: CAWNEGASYTEAFF. CDR3 in DNA: TGTGCCTGGAACGAGGGGGCCTCGTACACTGAAGCTTTCTTT. The chain uses TRBV30 and TRBJ1-1; 7 bases agree with TRBD1. V gave up 4 bases and J gave up 3 bases; unmatched junction bases: 8. Germline V lookup: CDR1 GTSNPN, CDR2 SVGIG (reference sequence). CDR3 length equals 14 residues.

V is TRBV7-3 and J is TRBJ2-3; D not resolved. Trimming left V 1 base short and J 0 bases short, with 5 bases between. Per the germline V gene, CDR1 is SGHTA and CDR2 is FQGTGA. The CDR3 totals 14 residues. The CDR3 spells CASSLMHSTDTQYF. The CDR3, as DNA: TGTGCCAGCAGCTTAATGCACAGCACAGATACGCAGTATTTT.

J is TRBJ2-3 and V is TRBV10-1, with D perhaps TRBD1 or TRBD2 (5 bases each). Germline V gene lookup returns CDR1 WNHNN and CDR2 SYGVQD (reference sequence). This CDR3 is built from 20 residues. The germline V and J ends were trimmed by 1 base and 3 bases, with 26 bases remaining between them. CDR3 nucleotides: TGCGCCAGCAGTGAGTTCACTCGGGACCTAAACACTCTACCGACAGATACGCAGTATTTT. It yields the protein CASSEFTRDLNTLPTDTQYF.

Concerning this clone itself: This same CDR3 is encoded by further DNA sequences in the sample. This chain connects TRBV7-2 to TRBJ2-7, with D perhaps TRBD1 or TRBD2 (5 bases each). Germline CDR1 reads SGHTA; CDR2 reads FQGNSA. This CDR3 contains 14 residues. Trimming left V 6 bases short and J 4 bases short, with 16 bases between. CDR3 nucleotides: TGTGCCAGCAGTTTGGGGGTTGGGGCTTACGAGCAGTACTTC. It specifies CASSLGVGAYEQYF.

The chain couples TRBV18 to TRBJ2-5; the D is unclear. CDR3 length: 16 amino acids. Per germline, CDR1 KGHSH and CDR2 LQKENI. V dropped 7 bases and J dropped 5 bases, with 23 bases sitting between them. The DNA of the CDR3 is TGTGCCAGCTTCAAAAATCCAGGCAGCAATCAGGAGACCCAGTACTTC. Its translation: CASFKNPGSNQETQYF.

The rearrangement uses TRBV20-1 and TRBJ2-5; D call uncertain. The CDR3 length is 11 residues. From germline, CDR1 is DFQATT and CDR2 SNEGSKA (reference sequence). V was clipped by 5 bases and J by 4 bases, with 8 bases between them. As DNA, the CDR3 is TGCAGTGCTCCACTCCGAGAGACCCAGTACTTC. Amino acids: CSAPLRETQYF.

The DNA for the CDR3 is TGTGCCAGCAGCTTTCATGTTGGGGAGCTGTTTTTT. Translation gives CASSFHVGELFF. V and J are TRBV11-2 and TRBJ2-2; D ambiguous. V was pared by 3 bases and J by 8 bases, with 7 bases between. CDR1 SGHAT and CDR2 FQNNGV come from the germline V gene. The CDR3 runs 12 residues. Supplemented by reference TRBV11-2 and TRBJ2-2, the full variable domain reads EAGVAQSPRYKIIEKRQSVAFWCNPISGHATLYWYQQILGQGPKLLIQFQNNGVVDDSQLPKDRFSAERLKGVDSTLKIQPAKLEDSAVYLCASSFHVGELFFGEGSRLTVL.

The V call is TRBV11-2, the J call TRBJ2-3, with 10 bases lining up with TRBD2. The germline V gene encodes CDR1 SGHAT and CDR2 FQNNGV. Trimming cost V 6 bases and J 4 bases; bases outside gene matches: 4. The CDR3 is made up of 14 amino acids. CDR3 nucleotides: TGTGCCAGCAGATATAGCGGGAGGTCAGATACGCAGTATTTT. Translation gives CASRYSGRSDTQYF. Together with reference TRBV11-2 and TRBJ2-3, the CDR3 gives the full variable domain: EAGVAQSPRYKIIEKRQSVAFWCNPISGHATLYWYQQILGQGPKLLIQFQNNGVVDDSQLPKDRFSAERLKGVDSTLKIQPAKLEDSAVYLCASRYSGRSDTQYFGPGTRLTVL.

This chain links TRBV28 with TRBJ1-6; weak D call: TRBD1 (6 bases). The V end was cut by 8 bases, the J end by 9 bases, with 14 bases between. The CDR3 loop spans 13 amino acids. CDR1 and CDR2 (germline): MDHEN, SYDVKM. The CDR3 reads CASGGRGGSPLHF. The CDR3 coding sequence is TGTGCCAGCGGTGGCAGAGGGGGTTCACCCCTCCACTTT.

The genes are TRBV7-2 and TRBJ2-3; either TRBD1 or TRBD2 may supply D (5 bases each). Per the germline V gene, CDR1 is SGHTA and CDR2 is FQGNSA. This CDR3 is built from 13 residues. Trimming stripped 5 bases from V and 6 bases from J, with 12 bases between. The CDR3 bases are TGTGCCAGCAGCCCTTGGGGGACGGATACGCAGTATTTT. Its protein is CASSPWGTDTQYF.

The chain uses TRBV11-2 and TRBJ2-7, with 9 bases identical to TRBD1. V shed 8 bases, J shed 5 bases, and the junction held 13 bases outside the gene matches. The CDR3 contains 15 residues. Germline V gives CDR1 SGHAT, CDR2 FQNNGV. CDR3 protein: CASRKIQGALHEQYF. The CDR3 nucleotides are TGTGCCAGCCGAAAGATACAGGGGGCTCTCCACGAGCAGTACTTC.

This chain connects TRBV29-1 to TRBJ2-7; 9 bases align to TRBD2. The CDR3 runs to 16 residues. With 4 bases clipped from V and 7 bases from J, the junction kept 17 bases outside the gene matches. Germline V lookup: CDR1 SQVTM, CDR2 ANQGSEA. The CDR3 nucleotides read TGCAGCGTTGTCCCAGATTTGAGACTAGCGGCGGGAGAGCAGTACTTC. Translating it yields CSVVPDLRLAAGEQYF.

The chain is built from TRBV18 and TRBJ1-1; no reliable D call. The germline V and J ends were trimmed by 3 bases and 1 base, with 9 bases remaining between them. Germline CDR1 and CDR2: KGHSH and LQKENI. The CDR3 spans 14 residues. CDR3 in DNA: TGTGCCAGCTCACCCGGGAGGTGGAACACTGAAGCTTTCTTT. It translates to CASSPGRWNTEAFF.

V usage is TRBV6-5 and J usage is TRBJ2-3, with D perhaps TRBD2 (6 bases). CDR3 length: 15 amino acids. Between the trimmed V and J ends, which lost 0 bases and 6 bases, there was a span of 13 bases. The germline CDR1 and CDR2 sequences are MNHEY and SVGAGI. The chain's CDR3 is CASSYSRDGGDTQYF. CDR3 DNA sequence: TGTGCCAGCAGTTACTCACGGGACGGAGGGGATACGCAGTATTTT.

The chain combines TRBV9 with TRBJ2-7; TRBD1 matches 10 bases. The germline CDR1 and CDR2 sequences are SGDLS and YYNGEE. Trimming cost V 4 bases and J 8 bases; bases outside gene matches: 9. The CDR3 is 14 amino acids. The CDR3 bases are TGTGCCAGCAGCACAGGGGACAGGGGAGGTAAGCAGTACTTC. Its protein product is CASSTGDRGGKQYF.

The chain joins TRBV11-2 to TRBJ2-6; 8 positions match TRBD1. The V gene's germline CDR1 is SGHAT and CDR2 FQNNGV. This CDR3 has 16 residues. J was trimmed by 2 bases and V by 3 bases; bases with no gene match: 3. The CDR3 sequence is CASSFTTGAGANVLTF. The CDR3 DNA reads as TGTGCCAGCAGCTTTACGACAGGGGCTGGGGCCAACGTCCTGACTTTC. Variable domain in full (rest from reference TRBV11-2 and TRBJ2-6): EAGVAQSPRYKIIEKRQSVAFWCNPISGHATLYWYQQILGQGPKLLIQFQNNGVVDDSQLPKDRFSAERLKGVDSTLKIQPAKLEDSAVYLCASSFTTGAGANVLTFGAGSRLTVL.